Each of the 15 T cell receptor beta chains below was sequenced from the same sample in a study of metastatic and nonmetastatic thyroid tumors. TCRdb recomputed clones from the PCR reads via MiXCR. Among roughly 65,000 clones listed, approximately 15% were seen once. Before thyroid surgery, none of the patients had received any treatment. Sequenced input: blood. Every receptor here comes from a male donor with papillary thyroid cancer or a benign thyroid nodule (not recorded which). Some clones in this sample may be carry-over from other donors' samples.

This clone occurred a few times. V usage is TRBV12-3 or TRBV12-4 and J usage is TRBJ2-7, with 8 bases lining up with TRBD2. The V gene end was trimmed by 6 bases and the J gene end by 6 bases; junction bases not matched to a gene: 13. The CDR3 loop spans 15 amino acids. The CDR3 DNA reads TGTGCCAGCAGAACCTTTTCGGGAGGGTCGCGCGAGCAGTACTTC. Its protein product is CASRTFSGGSREQYF.

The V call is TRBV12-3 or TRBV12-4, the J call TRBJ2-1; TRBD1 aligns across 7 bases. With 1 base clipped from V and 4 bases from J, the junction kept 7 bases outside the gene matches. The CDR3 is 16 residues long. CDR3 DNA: TGTGCCAGCAGTTTAGGCGCGACAGGGTGTTACAATGAGCAGTTCTTC. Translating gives CASSLGATGCYNEQFF.

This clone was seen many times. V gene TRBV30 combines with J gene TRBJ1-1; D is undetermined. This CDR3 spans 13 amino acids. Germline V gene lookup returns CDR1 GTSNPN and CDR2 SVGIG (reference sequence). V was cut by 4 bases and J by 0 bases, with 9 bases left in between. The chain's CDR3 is CAWMRVLNTEAFF. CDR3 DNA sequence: TGTGCCTGGATGAGGGTCCTGAACACTGAAGCTTTCTTT. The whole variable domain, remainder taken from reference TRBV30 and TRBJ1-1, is SQTIHQWPATLVQPVGSPLSLECTVEGTSNPNLYWYRQAAGRGLQLLFYSVGIGQISSEVPQNLSASRPQDRQFILSSKKLLLSDSGFYLCAWMRVLNTEAFFGQGTRLTVV.

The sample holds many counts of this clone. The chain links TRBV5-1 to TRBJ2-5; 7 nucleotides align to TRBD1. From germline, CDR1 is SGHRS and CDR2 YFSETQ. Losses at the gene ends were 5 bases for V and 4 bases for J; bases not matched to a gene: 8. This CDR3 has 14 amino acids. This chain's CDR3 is CASRPTGYGETQYF. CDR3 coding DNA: TGCGCCAGCAGGCCGACAGGGTACGGAGAGACCCAGTACTTC.

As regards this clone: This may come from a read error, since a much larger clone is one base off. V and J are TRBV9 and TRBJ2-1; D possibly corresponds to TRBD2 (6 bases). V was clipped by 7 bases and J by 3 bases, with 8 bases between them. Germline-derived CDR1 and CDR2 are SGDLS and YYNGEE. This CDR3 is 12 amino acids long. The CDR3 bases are TGTGCCAGCTGGAGGGACTACAATGAGCAGTTCTTC. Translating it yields CASWRDYNEQFF.

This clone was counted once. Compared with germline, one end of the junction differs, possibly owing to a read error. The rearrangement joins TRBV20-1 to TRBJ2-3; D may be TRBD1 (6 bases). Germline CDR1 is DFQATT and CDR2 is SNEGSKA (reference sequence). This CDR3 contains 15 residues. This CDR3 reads CSASGVQGLTYTQYF. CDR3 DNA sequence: TGCAGTGCTAGCGGGGTACAGGGTCTCACATATACGCAGTATTTT.

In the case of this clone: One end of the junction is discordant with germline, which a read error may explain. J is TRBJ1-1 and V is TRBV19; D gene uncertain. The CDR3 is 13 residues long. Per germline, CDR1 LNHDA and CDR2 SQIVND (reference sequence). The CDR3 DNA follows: TGTGCCAGTAGTATCCTAGGATGTACTGGAGCTTTCTTT. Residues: CASSILGCTGAFF.

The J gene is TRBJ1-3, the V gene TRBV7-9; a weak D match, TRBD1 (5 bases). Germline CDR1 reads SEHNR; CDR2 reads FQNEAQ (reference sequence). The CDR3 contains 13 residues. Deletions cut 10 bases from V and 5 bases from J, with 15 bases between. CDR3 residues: CATTGDCRNTIYF. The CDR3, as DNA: TGTGCCACCACGGGGGACTGTCGAAACACCATATATTTT. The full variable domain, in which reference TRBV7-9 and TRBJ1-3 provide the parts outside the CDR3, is DTGVSQNPRHKITKRGQNVTFRCDPISEHNRLYWYRQTLGQGPEFLTYFQNEAQLEKSRLLSDRFSAERPKGSFSTLEIQRTEQGDSAMYLCATTGDCRNTIYFGEGSWLTVV.

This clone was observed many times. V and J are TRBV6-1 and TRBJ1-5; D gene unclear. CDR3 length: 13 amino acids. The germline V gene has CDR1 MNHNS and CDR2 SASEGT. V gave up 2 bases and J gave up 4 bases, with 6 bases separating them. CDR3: CASSERGNQPQHF. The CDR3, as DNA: TGTGCCAGCAGTGAACGTGGGAATCAGCCCCAGCATTTT.

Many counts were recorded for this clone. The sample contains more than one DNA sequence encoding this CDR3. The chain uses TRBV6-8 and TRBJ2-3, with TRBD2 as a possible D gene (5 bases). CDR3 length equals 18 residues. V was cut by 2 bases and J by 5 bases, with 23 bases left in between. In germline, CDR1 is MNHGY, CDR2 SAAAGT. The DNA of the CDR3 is TGTGCCAGCAGTTACCCGAGGCTACTTCTAGCTTGGTTAGATACGCAGTATTTT. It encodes CASSYPRLLLAWLDTQYF.

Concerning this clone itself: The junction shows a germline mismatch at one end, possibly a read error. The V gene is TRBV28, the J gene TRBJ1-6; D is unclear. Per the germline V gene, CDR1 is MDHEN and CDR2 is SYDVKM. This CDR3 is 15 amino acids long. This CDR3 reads CASTMPGKGVSPLHF. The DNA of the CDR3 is TGTGCCAGCACCATGCCGGGAAAGGGCGTTTCACCCCTACACTTT.

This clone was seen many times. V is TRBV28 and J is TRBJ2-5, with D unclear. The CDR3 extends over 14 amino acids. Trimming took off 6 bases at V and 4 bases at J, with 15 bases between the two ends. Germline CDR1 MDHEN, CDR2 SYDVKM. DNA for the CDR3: TGTGCCAGCAGCTCCTTTAACGATCGAGAGACCCAGTACTTC. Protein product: CASSSFNDRETQYF.

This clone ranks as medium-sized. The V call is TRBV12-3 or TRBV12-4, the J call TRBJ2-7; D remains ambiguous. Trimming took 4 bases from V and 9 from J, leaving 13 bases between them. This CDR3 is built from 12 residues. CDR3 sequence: CASSSRGLGQYF. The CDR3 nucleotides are TGTGCCAGCAGTTCCAGAGGTCTGGGGCAGTACTTC.

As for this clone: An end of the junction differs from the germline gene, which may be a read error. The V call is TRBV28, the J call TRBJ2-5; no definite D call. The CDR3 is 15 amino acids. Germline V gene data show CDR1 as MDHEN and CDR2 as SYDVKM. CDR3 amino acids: CASSLAVNLQETHYF. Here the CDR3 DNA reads TGTGCCAGCAGTCTCGCGGTGAACCTCCAAGAGACCCACTACTTC.

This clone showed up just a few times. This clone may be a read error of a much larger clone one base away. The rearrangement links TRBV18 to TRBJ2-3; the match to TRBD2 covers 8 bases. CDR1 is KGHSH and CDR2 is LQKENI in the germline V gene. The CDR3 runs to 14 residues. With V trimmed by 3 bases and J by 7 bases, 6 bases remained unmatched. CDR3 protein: CASSPGTRPYTQYF. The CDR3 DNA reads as TGTGCCAGCTCACCCGGGACTAGACCATATACGCAGTATTTT. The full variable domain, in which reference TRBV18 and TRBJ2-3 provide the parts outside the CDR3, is NAGVMQNPRHLVRRRGQEARLRCSPMKGHSHVYWYRQLPEEGLKFMVYLQKENIIDESGMPKERFSAEFPKEGPSILRIQQVVRGDSAAYFCASSPGTRPYTQYFGPGTRLTVL.